Below are 18 T cell receptor beta chains sequenced from a single sample in a study of vaccination and CD4 T cells after COVID-19 (dated by TCRdb to between 2021 and 2024). These TCRs are of unknown antigen specificity. Library generation was performed with PCR. The reads were generated on an Illumina iSeq 100. DNA from cultured CD4+ T cells was subjected to TCR sequencing with the Oncomine TCR Beta short-read assay at the Johns Hopkins FTIC core. In TCRdb, the public reads were trimmed at Q25 with fastp and aligned with MiXCR, with productive beta chains retained. Rows are unified per CDR3 protein, each entry keeping the most common DNA and genes. This sample holds under 25,000 distinct CDR3 sequences; roughly two thirds were observed only once. The ten most abundant clones make up 6% to 8% of the sample. The sample's treatment or condition label, decoded: roughly 10-day PBMC culture with coronavirus spike peptide pools or control peptides (ViraFEST assay).

The specimen sequenced was CD4+ T cells from blood, cultured in vitro. The receptors come from a human donor who had recovered from COVID-19.

V and J are TRBV24-1 and TRBJ2-7; 10 bases line up with TRBD1. The CDR3 is 14 amino acids. Germline V gives CDR1 KGHDR, CDR2 SFDVKD. The V and J ends lost 5 bases and 3 bases, in that order; junction bases with no gene match: 3. The CDR3 coding sequence is TGTGCCACCAGTGCGGGACAGGGGATCTACGAGCAGTACTTC. It codes for CATSAGQGIYEQYF.

This clonotype came up a few times. The gene calls are TRBV7-2 and TRBJ1-2; D is perhaps TRBD1 (5 bases). The germline gives CDR1 SGHTA, CDR2 FQGNSA. The CDR3 is 12 residues long. V lost 8 bases, J lost 2 bases, and 9 bases lay in between. The CDR3 loop reads CASQQGNYGYTF. The CDR3 nucleotides read TGTGCCAGCCAGCAGGGAAACTATGGCTACACCTTC. Together with reference TRBV7-2 and TRBJ1-2, the CDR3 gives the full variable domain: GAGVSQSPSNKVTEKGKDVELRCDPISGHTALYWYRQSLGQGLEFLIYFQGNSAPDKSGLPSDRFSAERTGGSVSTLTIQRTQQEDSAVYLCASQQGNYGYTFGSGTRLTVV.

This clonotype occurred a few times. The chain links TRBV19 to TRBJ1-1; tentative D call: TRBD1 (5 bases). The CDR3 is made up of 14 amino acids. From germline, CDR1 is LNHDA and CDR2 SQIVND (reference sequence). With 9 bases removed from V and 0 bases from J, the gap between germline ends came to 14 bases. The CDR3: CASTTGGMNTEAFF. The CDR3 region has the DNA TGTGCCAGCACCACTGGGGGAATGAACACTGAAGCTTTCTTT. Variable domain in full (rest from reference TRBV19 and TRBJ1-1): DGGITQSPKYLFRKEGQNVTLSCEQNLNHDAMYWYRQDPGQGLRLIYYSQIVNDFQKGDIAEGYSVSREKKESFPLTVTSAQKNPTAFYLCASTTGGMNTEAFFGQGTRLTVV.

This clonotype showed up just a few times. The chain carries TRBV6-1 and TRBJ1-6, with TRBD1 identical over 7 bases. Germline V gene data show CDR1 as MNHNS and CDR2 as SASEGT. This CDR3 is 15 amino acids long. The CDR3: CASLEETGLNSPLHF. Here the CDR3 DNA reads TGTGCTTCCTTAGAGGAGACAGGGCTAAATTCACCCCTCCACTTT.

This clonotype was counted a single time. This chain joins TRBV19 and TRBJ2-2, with D maybe TRBD2 (6 bases). The CDR3 is made up of 15 amino acids. Trimming took off 5 bases at V and 4 bases at J, with 14 bases between the two ends. Germline V gene data show CDR1 as LNHDA and CDR2 as SQIVND (reference sequence). The CDR3 DNA reads as TGTGCCAGTAGTGCTCCGGGGGTACTCACCGGGGAGCTGTTTTTT. It yields the protein CASSAPGVLTGELFF. Combining the CDR3 with reference TRBV19 and TRBJ2-2 gives the whole variable domain DGGITQSPKYLFRKEGQNVTLSCEQNLNHDAMYWYRQDPGQGLRLIYYSQIVNDFQKGDIAEGYSVSREKKESFPLTVTSAQKNPTAFYLCASSAPGVLTGELFFGEGSRLTVL.

By share, this clonotype counts as large. V is TRBV6-1 and J is TRBJ1-2; 8 bases are a match to TRBD1. CDR3 length: 14 amino acids. The junction had 6 bases not matched to a gene; V was cut back by 6 bases and J by 3 bases. Germline V lookup: CDR1 MNHNS, CDR2 SASEGT. CDR3 sequence reads: CASRDRVGYYGYTF. In DNA, the CDR3 is TGTGCCAGCAGGGACAGGGTTGGCTACTATGGCTACACCTTC.

The genes are TRBV6-2 or TRBV6-3 and TRBJ1-1; tentative D call: TRBD1 (6 bases). Trimming pared 0 bases from V and 3 bases from J, leaving 11 bases between. From germline, CDR1 is MNHEY and CDR2 SVGEGT. CDR3 length equals 15 residues. The CDR3 protein is CASSYSRGRDTEAFF. The DNA for the CDR3 is TGTGCCAGCAGTTACTCTCGGGGGCGCGACACTGAAGCTTTCTTT.

The V and J genes are TRBV11-2 and TRBJ1-6, with a tentative D call TRBD1 (6 bases). In germline, CDR1 is SGHAT, CDR2 FQNNGV. This CDR3 spans 15 amino acids. V dropped 5 bases and J dropped 10 bases, with 18 bases sitting between them. The DNA for the CDR3 is TGTGCCAGCAGCCCCCGGCCGGGACAAGGGTCACCCCTCCACTTT. Its translation: CASSPRPGQGSPLHF.

The rearrangement links TRBV6-2 or TRBV6-3 to TRBJ2-3; 8 nucleotides agree with TRBD2. J gave up 7 bases and V 8 bases, and 11 bases lay outside the gene matches. The CDR3 consists of 14 residues. Germline V gene lookup returns CDR1 MNHEY and CDR2 SVGEGT. The CDR3 protein is CASGASGRGNTQYF. CDR3 in DNA: TGTGCCAGCGGGGCCAGCGGGAGAGGTAATACGCAGTATTTT.

J is TRBJ1-6 and V is TRBV6-5, with D maybe TRBD1 (6 bases). The CDR3 length is 18 residues. Germline CDR1 MNHEY, CDR2 SVGAGI. The V end lost 2 bases, the J end lost 0 bases, and 14 bases lay between the germline ends. CDR3 sequence (DNA): TGTGCCAGCAGTTACCTGGGTACAGGGAGCTCCTATAATTCACCCCTCCACTTT. Protein sequence: CASSYLGTGSSYNSPLHF.

The V and J genes are TRBV19 and TRBJ2-6, with no clear D. CDR1 and CDR2 from the germline V gene are LNHDA and SQIVND (reference sequence). The CDR3 consists of 11 residues. V gave up 5 bases and J gave up 13 bases, with 9 bases separating them. As DNA, the CDR3 is TGTGCCAGTAGTGGAGAGGTGGTCCTGACTTTC. It is translated as CASSGEVVLTF. The full variable domain, with the rest looked up from reference TRBV19 and TRBJ2-6, is DGGITQSPKYLFRKEGQNVTLSCEQNLNHDAMYWYRQDPGQGLRLIYYSQIVNDFQKGDIAEGYSVSREKKESFPLTVTSAQKNPTAFYLCASSGEVVLTFGAGSRLTVL.

The chain has TRBV12-3 or TRBV12-4 and TRBJ2-5; 12 bases agree with TRBD2. The CDR3 spans 16 residues. J was trimmed by 2 bases and V by 6 bases; bases with no gene match: 7. The CDR3 region is CASRTSGRKGQETQYF. The CDR3, as DNA: TGTGCCAGCAGGACTAGCGGGAGAAAAGGGCAAGAGACCCAGTACTTC.

The CDR3 bases are TGTGCCACCAGTGAAGGACAGGGAGTGTCAGCTTTCTTT. Translation gives CATSEGQGVSAFF. V is TRBV24-1 and J is TRBJ1-1, with 8 bases fitting TRBD1. CDR1 is KGHDR, CDR2 SFDVKD, per germline. The J segment lost 10 bases and the V segment lost 4 bases, leaving 7 bases of the junction unmatched. This CDR3 comprises 13 residues.

The rearrangement links TRBV7-3 to TRBJ2-3; D is unclear. Trimming left V 5 bases short and J 3 bases short, with 18 bases between. Germline V CDR1 and CDR2: SGHTA, FQGTGA. The length of the CDR3 is 16 residues. In DNA, the CDR3 is TGTGCCAGCAGCCCTCGGGCCTCCGGGCAGACAGATACGCAGTATTTT. This codes for CASSPRASGQTDTQYF.

This clonotype ranks as medium-sized (0.01 to 0.1%). The chain combines TRBV20-1 with TRBJ1-5, with D perhaps TRBD1 (5 bases). The CDR3 runs to 14 residues. V lost 6 bases and J 6 bases, leaving 18 bases between the germline ends. CDR1 is DFQATT, CDR2 SNEGSKA, per germline (reference sequence). The CDR3: CSAKRAWGRQPQHF. The DNA for the CDR3 is TGCAGTGCAAAGAGGGCGTGGGGCCGTCAGCCCCAGCATTTT.

Remarks on this clonotype: One end of the junction varies from germline; a read error may be responsible. This chain connects TRBV27 to TRBJ1-2, with TRBD1 matching over 9 bases. CDR3 length equals 15 residues. Germline V gives CDR1 MNHEY, CDR2 SMNVEV (reference sequence). CDR3 in amino acids: CANSSGDRVHFGYTF. Here the CDR3 DNA reads TGTGCCAACAGTTCAGGGGACAGGGTGCATTTTGGCTACACCTTC.

This clonotype was counted a few times. The rearrangement uses TRBV20-1 and TRBJ2-5; 8 positions match TRBD2. In germline, CDR1 is DFQATT, CDR2 SNEGSKA (reference sequence). V lost 2 bases and J lost 1; bases outside the gene matches: 3. CDR3 size: 14 residues. CDR3 sequence reads: CSARRGLVQETQYF. CDR3 DNA: TGCAGTGCTAGAAGGGGACTAGTCCAAGAGACCCAGTACTTC.

The chain recombines TRBV28 with TRBJ2-7; 9 positions match TRBD2. From germline, CDR1 is MDHEN and CDR2 SYDVKM. CDR3 length: 18 amino acids. With 10 bases clipped from V and 3 bases from J, the junction kept 22 bases outside the gene matches. The CDR3 DNA is TGTGCCACTGCGGCGCGGCGGGAGGGCCAAATTGCGGACTACGAGCAGTACTTC. Translated, it gives CATAARREGQIADYEQYF.